Sequencing of this T cell receptor (beta chain) was carried out in a study of human T cells and chemical hapten exposure. Across the whole study: Sensitization was performed using 2% DPC on a roughly 2 cm by roughly 2 cm upper inner arm skin site. Patch tests applied 0.01% DPC to the upper back, read at 6 days.

In TCRdb, the RACE reads were re-called with MiXCR into one record per CDR3 protein. The sample contains some 110,000 distinct CDR3 sequences, roughly 10% of which appear only once. This CDR3 region has 17 residues. Germline CDR1 reads SEHNR; CDR2 reads FQNEAQ (reference sequence). V shed 3 bases and J 3 bases; nucleotides not matched to a gene: 8. The time point is: patch test 3, about 24 weeks after DPC sensitization. Treatment of the sample: therapeutic diphenylcyclopropenone sensitization with weekly scalp DPC. Blood collection took place prior to placing each patch test. The sequencing here drew on whole blood, taken in connection with sensitization to the hapten diphenylcyclopropenone (DPC). The clonotype originates from a woman in her fifties or sixties with alopecia areata. Some clones in this sample may be carry-over from other donors' samples. V and J are TRBV7-9 and TRBJ1-3, with TRBD1 matching over 10 bases. The CDR3 coding sequence is TGTGCCAGCAGCTTCGACAGGGGGCCCATTCGTGGAAACACCATATATTTT. This gives the protein CASSFDRGPIRGNTIYF.